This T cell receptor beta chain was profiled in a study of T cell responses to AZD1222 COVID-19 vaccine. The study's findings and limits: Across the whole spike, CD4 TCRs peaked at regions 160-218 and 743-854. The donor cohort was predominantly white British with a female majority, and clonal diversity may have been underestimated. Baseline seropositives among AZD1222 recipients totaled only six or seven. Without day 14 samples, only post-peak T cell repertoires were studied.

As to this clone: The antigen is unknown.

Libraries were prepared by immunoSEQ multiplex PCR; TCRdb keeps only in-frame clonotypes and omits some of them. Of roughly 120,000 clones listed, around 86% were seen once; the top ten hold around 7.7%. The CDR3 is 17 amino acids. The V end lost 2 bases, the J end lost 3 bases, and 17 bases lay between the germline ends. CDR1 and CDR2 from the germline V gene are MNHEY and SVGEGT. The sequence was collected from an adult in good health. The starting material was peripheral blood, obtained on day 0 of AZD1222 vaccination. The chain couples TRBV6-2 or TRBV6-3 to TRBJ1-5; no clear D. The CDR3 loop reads CASSYTTRTGPNQPQHF. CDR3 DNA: TGTGCCAGCAGTTACACGACCCGGACGGGCCCCAATCAGCCCCAGCATTTT.